These T cell receptor beta chains were read from a single sample in a study of T cells in Graves' hyperthyroidism and ophthalmopathy. TCRdb independently ran MiXCR on the multiplex PCR reads; one entry per CDR3 protein. The sample carries roughly 380,000 distinct CDR3 sequences, roughly 13% recorded once. The source material was blood. These receptors were obtained from a man aged 25 to 40 with Graves' hyperthyroidism that later progressed to Graves' ophthalmopathy. Each CDR3 is given with its conserved first and last residue. A D gene is named only where the DNA matches it firmly. A row's size may be missing; if present it is once, few, many or a size class.

many,TRBJ2-3,TRBD1,TRBV12-3/TRBV12-4,TGTGCCAGCGAGGGACAGGGGACAGATACGCAGTATTTT,CASEGQGTDTQYF
many,TRBJ1-5,TRBD1,TRBV19,TGTGCCAGTAGTGCGCTACAGGGGGCAAGCAATCAGCCCCAGCATTTT,CASSALQGASNQPQHF
few,TRBJ1-2,-,TRBV30,TGTGCCTGGACGGTCAACTTCAACTATGGCTACACCTTC,CAWTVNFNYGYTF
many,TRBJ1-5,-,TRBV2,TGTGCCAGCAGTGAAGACACGTATAGCAATCAGCCCCAGCATTTT,CASSEDTYSNQPQHF
many,TRBJ1-1,TRBD1,TRBV12-3/TRBV12-4,TGTGCCAGCAGTCCTACAGGGGGCCCGGACGACGATTTCTTT,CASSPTGGPDDDFF
-,TRBJ1-6,TRBD1,TRBV5-1,TGCGCCAGCAGCTGGCAGGGGGCGACTTCACCCCTCCACTTT,CASSWQGATSPLHF
many,TRBJ2-3,-,TRBV7-3,TGTGCCAGCAGCTTAATCGGGGGGCCAGATACGCAGTATTTT,CASSLIGGPDTQYF
-,TRBJ2-7,-,TRBV5-4,TGTGCCAGCAGCTTGCTAGGTGGAGCCTACGGGCAGTACTTC,CASSLLGGAYGQYF
-,TRBJ2-1,-,TRBV3-1,TGTGCCAGCAGCCTTAGACATGGGGGCGTGACCTACAATGAGCAGTTCTTC,CASSLRHGGVTYNEQFF
-,TRBJ2-3,-,TRBV12-3/TRBV12-4,TGTGCCAGTAGGACAGAGAGCACAGATACGCAGTATTTT,CASRTESTDTQYF
many,TRBJ2-1,-,TRBV6-1,TGTGCCAGCAGTCGCGGATCCGCTAACTACAATGAGCAGTTCTTC,CASSRGSANYNEQFF
many,TRBJ1-2,TRBD1,TRBV7-2,TGTGCCAGCAGCTTAGACGGGACAGCCTTCTATGGCTACACCTTC,CASSLDGTAFYGYTF
many,TRBJ1-2,-,TRBV30,TGTGCCTGGAGTGGACAAGGCCACTATGGCTACACCTTC,CAWSGQGHYGYTF
few,TRBJ1-4,-,TRBV28,TGTGCCAGCAGTCTACAGGGACTAAATGAAAAACTGTTTTTT,CASSLQGLNEKLFF
many,TRBJ1-4,-,TRBV15,TGTGCCACCAGCAGGACGAGAGGCCAGGGAAGCGAAAAACTGTTTTTT,CATSRTRGQGSEKLFF
many,TRBJ2-7,TRBD1,TRBV11-2,TGTGCCAGCAGCTTAGATTACAGGGGCTACGAGCAGTACTTC,CASSLDYRGYEQYF
-,TRBJ1-2,-,TRBV12-3/TRBV12-4,TGTGCCAGCAGTTTCAAAAGGTGGCAGGGCCCTTTCGGCTACACCTTC,CASSFKRWQGPFGYTF
few,TRBJ2-7,-,TRBV20-1,TGCAGTGCTGCGACACCTTCTTACGAGCAGTACTTC,CSAATPSYEQYF
many,TRBJ1-1,-,TRBV6-2/TRBV6-3,TGTGCCAGCAGTTACGGGGTATCAAGGGGGAGACCGAACACTGAAGCTTTCTTT,CASSYGVSRGRPNTEAFF
-,TRBJ1-1,-,TRBV6-6,TGTGCCAGCAGTTACTCGGCGTCAAGAACCATGAACACTGAAGCTTTCTTT,CASSYSASRTMNTEAFF
few,TRBJ2-7,TRBD1,TRBV2,TGTGCCAGCACACAGGGGGCGTTCGAGCAGTACTTC,CASTQGAFEQYF
-,TRBJ2-6,TRBD2,TRBV30,TGTGCCTGGAGCGAGGGAGGGATCCTCCACGGGGCCAACGTCCTGACTTTC,CAWSEGGILHGANVLTF
many,TRBJ1-2,-,TRBV11-2,TGTGCCAGCAGCCAAAGCGTTTGGGGCCGGGGACAAGGCTATGGCTACACCTTC,CASSQSVWGRGQGYGYTF
few,TRBJ2-6,-,TRBV9,TGTGCCAGCAGCGTATTTGGGGCCAACGTCCTGACTTTC,CASSVFGANVLTF
few,TRBJ2-4,TRBD1,TRBV12-3/TRBV12-4,TGTGCCAGCAGTGTGGACAGGGCCAAAAACATTCAGTACTTC,CASSVDRAKNIQYF
many,TRBJ2-3,TRBD2,TRBV2,TGTGCCAGCCTACCGACTAGCGGGGGGACAGATACGCAGTATTTT,CASLPTSGGTDTQYF
many,TRBJ1-1,TRBD1,TRBV28,TGTGCCAGCAGGAAACAGGGGGCGAACACTGAAGCTTTCTTT,CASRKQGANTEAFF
many,TRBJ1-4,-,TRBV10-3,TGTGCCATCATGAGTCAGGAGGATGAAAAACTGTTTTTT,CAIMSQEDEKLFF
many,TRBJ2-3,-,TRBV28,TGTGCCAGCAGTTCCGGGACCACAGATACGCAGTATTTT,CASSSGTTDTQYF
few,TRBJ1-3,-,TRBV7-2,TGTGCCAGCAGCTCGGACTATAACTCTGGAAACACCATATATTTT,CASSSDYNSGNTIYF
-,TRBJ2-5,-,TRBV3-1,TGTGCCAGCAGCCAAACCCCTTCTGGGACCCAGTACTTC,CASSQTPSGTQYF
large,TRBJ1-1,TRBD1,TRBV19,TGTGCCAGCAGCATCGGACAGGTGAACACTGAAGCTTTCTTT,CASSIGQVNTEAFF
-,TRBJ2-2,TRBD2,TRBV7-2,TGTGCCAGCAGCTTATGGAGCAGGGAGGGCGGGGAGCTGTTTTTT,CASSLWSREGGELFF
many,TRBJ2-7,-,TRBV20-1,TGCAGTGCTAGTAGCAGAAGCTCCTACGAGCAGTACTTC,CSASSRSSYEQYF
many,TRBJ1-5,-,TRBV2,TGTGCCAGCAAGGGCAGGGGAGTACCCAATCAGCCCCAGCATTTT,CASKGRGVPNQPQHF
many,TRBJ2-2,-,TRBV2,TGTGCCAGCAGTGCCCCTTGGGTCGACACCGGGGAGCTGTTTTTT,CASSAPWVDTGELFF
-,TRBJ2-2,TRBD2,TRBV7-9,TGTGCCAGCACCCCTCCCCCCGCGGGGGGGAACACCGGGGAGCTGTTTTTT,CASTPPPAGGNTGELFF
many,TRBJ2-1,TRBD2,TRBV13,TGTGCCAGCAGGGGCGGGGGGTACAATGAGCAGTTCTTC,CASRGGGYNEQFF
-,TRBJ2-3,-,TRBV7-9,TGTGCCAGCAGCTCAGAGACTAGAACAACAGATACGCAGTATTTT,CASSSETRTTDTQYF
-,TRBJ1-3,-,TRBV5-5,TGTGCCAGCAGCTACGGGTTCCCTGGAAACACCATATATTTT,CASSYGFPGNTIYF
few,TRBJ1-2,TRBD1,TRBV18,TGTGCCAGCTCCCGCGGGGACAGGGAACTAAGCAATGGCTACACCTTC,CASSRGDRELSNGYTF
-,TRBJ1-1,-,TRBV29-1,TGCAGCGTTTTGGGACACCCGAACACTGAAGCTTTCTTT,CSVLGHPNTEAFF
many,TRBJ1-1,-,TRBV9,TGTGCCAGCAGCGTGGGTGAATATTTGGGTGGGGGGGCTTTCTTT,CASSVGEYLGGGAFF
few,TRBJ2-7,TRBD2,TRBV7-2,TGTGCCAGCAGCCCAGCGGGGAGCTTCTCCTACGAGCAGTACTTC,CASSPAGSFSYEQYF
-,TRBJ1-2,-,TRBV28,TGTGGCACCCGAGGCTATGGCTACACCTTC,CGTRGYGYTF